This record looks at one T cell receptor beta chain sequence and its context. What it binds is not known. Primed by a sample-barcoded 5' primer and a J-beta primer mix, a second PCR proceeded for about 6 to 12 cycles. TCRdb redid the calling of the 5' RACE reads with MiXCR, one entry per CDR3 protein. The repertoire holds around 790,000 distinct CDR3 sequences, with 44% as singletons. Deletions cut 2 bases from V and 3 bases from J, with 17 bases between. Germline CDR1 reads MGHRA; CDR2 reads YSYEKL. CDR3 length equals 17 residues. These data come from a study of blood T cells in healthy people across ages. General observations from the study: Roughly linear age-related decline in beta diversity appeared, significant by age 40. Fewer expanded clones and more diversity marked long-lived versus aged donors.

The study isolated at least 7 million PBMCs from each sample. This sequence originates from a man between 60 and 75 years old in good health. What was sequenced was blood. The chain carries TRBV4-1 and TRBJ2-1; tentative D call: TRBD1 (6 bases). Written as DNA, the CDR3 is TGCGCCAGCAGCCAATCAAGCAGGGGCAATGGCTACAATGAGCAGTTCTTC. Its translation is CASSQSSRGNGYNEQFF.